Presented here are 15 T cell receptor beta chains from one specimen sequenced in a study of neurological immune-mediated disorders. TCRdb reprocessed the 5' RACE reads with MiXCR, giving one entry per CDR3 protein. Of around 78,000 distinct CDR3 sequences listed, roughly a sixth are singletons. The specimen sequenced was PBMCs. The origin of the receptors is a woman aged 40 to 50 in good health.

This clonotype was recorded many times. This rearrangement joins TRBV2 to TRBJ2-5; TRBD1 matches 7 bases. The CDR3 length is 16 residues. In germline, CDR1 is SNHLY, CDR2 FYNNEI. V shed 3 bases, J shed 3 bases, and the junction held 10 bases outside the gene matches. The CDR3 is CASSDRDSFSKETQYF. In DNA form, the CDR3 reads TGTGCCAGCAGTGACCGGGACAGCTTTTCTAAAGAGACCCAGTACTTC. Based on the CDR3 plus reference TRBV2 and TRBJ2-5, the full variable domain is EPEVTQTPSHQVTQMGQEVILRCVPISNHLYFYWYRQILGQKVEFLVSFYNNEISEKSEIFDDQFSVERPDGSNFTLKIRSTKLEDSAMYFCASSDRDSFSKETQYFGPGTRLLVL.

This clonotype showed up many times. The chain joins TRBV6-2 or TRBV6-3 to TRBJ1-2, with 12 bases lining up with TRBD1. CDR3 length equals 16 residues. V dropped 6 bases and J dropped 7; count of bases not matched to a gene: 12. The germline V gene encodes CDR1 MNHEY and CDR2 SVGEGT. The CDR3 region has the DNA TGTGCCAGCAGACCCGGGACAGGGGGCGCGTCTGGTGGCTACACCTTC. Protein product: CASRPGTGGASGGYTF.

This clonotype has a count of ten or more. The rearrangement uses TRBV7-9 and TRBJ2-4; TRBD1 matches 10 bases. From germline, CDR1 is SEHNR and CDR2 FQNEAQ (reference sequence). The CDR3 runs to 15 residues. After removal of 5 bases from V and 6 bases from J, the junction contained 7 bases not matched to a gene. CDR3 residues: CASSPGTGVGNIQYF. The CDR3 DNA is TGTGCCAGCAGCCCCGGGACAGGGGTTGGAAACATTCAGTACTTC.

This clonotype was seen ten or more times. The rearrangement links TRBV5-1 to TRBJ2-3, with D perhaps matching TRBD2 (6 bases). The CDR3 runs to 16 residues. In germline, CDR1 is SGHRS, CDR2 YFSETQ. V was pared by 4 bases and J by 0 bases, with 15 bases between. CDR3 sequence reads: CASSPNRDSSTDTQYF. The CDR3 DNA reads as TGCGCCAGCAGCCCTAACCGGGACTCTAGCACAGATACGCAGTATTTT.

The sample holds a few counts of this clonotype. The chain combines TRBV10-3 with TRBJ1-1; D possibly corresponds to TRBD1 (5 bases). With 2 bases removed from V and 4 bases from J, the gap between germline ends came to 11 bases. Germline loops: CDR1 ENHRY, CDR2 SYGVKD. The CDR3 runs to 14 residues. In DNA, the CDR3 is TGTGCCATCAGTGAGGGCTGGGGGTCCACTGAAGCTTTCTTT. This sequence encodes CAISEGWGSTEAFF.

This clonotype occurred many times. J is TRBJ2-3 and V is TRBV10-2, with a possible D match to TRBD2 (5 bases). Germline assignment: CDR1 WSHSY and CDR2 SAAADI. V lost 2 bases and J 9 bases, leaving 9 bases between the germline ends. The CDR3 runs to 12 residues. The CDR3 nucleotides read TGCGCCAGCAGTGAGGAGGGAGCAACGCAGTATTTT. Protein sequence: CASSEEGATQYF.

This rearrangement joins TRBV6-2 or TRBV6-3 to TRBJ1-1; TRBD1 aligns across 7 bases. The trim removed 8 bases at V and 2 bases at J, leaving 5 bases unmatched. The germline gives CDR1 MNHEY, CDR2 SVGEGT. This CDR3 comprises 13 residues. CDR3 DNA: TGTGCCAGCGGCTACAGGGGAAACACTGAAGCTTTCTTT. Translating it yields CASGYRGNTEAFF.

This clonotype was picked up a small number of times. V is TRBV5-6 and J is TRBJ2-1; 12 nucleotides match TRBD1. The CDR3 has 15 residues. V dropped 1 base and J dropped 8; count of bases not matched to a gene: 4. Germline CDR1 is SGHDT and CDR2 is YYEEEE. CDR3 nucleotide sequence: TGTGCCAGCAGCTTGCCGGGACAGGGGGCTCATGAGCAGTTCTTC. Translating gives CASSLPGQGAHEQFF.

The chain couples TRBV21-1 to TRBJ2-4; TRBD2, as called in the table, went unchecked against the DNA. TRBV21-1 is an annotated pseudogene. The CDR3 is 17 amino acids. This chain's CDR3 is CASNPPGGGPAKNIQYF. As DNA, the CDR3 is TGTGCCAGCAACCCTCCCGGGGGGGGGCCGGCCAAAAACATTCAGTACTTC.

This clonotype was observed at least ten times. The chain joins TRBV6-2 or TRBV6-3 to TRBJ2-7; 7 nucleotides line up with TRBD1. This CDR3 contains 14 residues. The J segment lost 0 bases and the V segment lost 5 bases, leaving 4 bases of the junction unmatched. Germline CDR1 reads MNHEY; CDR2 reads SVGEGT. The CDR3 reads CASSHGTVSYEQYV. The CDR3 DNA sequence: TGTGCCAGCAGTCACGGGACAGTCTCCTACGAGCAGTACGTC.

The table lists this clonotype with many counts. This chain connects TRBV20-1 to TRBJ1-1; 9 bases fit TRBD1. Trimming at V came to 1 base and at J to 1 base, leaving 7 bases not matched to a gene. In germline, CDR1 is DFQATT, CDR2 SNEGSKA (reference sequence). This CDR3 has 16 amino acids. CDR3 in amino acids: CSARAWDRDGNTEAFF. The CDR3 DNA is TGCAGTGCTAGAGCCTGGGACAGGGACGGGAACACTGAAGCTTTCTTT.

The V gene is TRBV6-2 or TRBV6-3, the J gene TRBJ1-2; D unclear. Trimming took off 5 bases at V and 2 bases at J, with 3 bases between the two ends. Germline loops: CDR1 MNHEY, CDR2 SVGEGT. This CDR3 spans 11 amino acids. CDR3 loop: CASSNNYGYTF. The CDR3 nucleotides are TGTGCCAGCAGTAACAACTATGGCTACACCTTC.

This clonotype has a count of ten or more. This sequence joins TRBV7-6 and TRBJ1-1, with 9 bases identical to TRBD1. The CDR3 runs to 16 residues. Looked up from germline, CDR1 is SGHVS and CDR2 is FNYEAQ. The ends lost 1 base at V and 1 base at J; junction bases unmatched: 4. The CDR3 here is CASSLGLGQGNTEAFF. The CDR3 nucleotides are TGTGCCAGCAGCTTAGGACTGGGACAGGGGAACACTGAAGCTTTCTTT. Full variable domain (remainder filled in from reference TRBV7-6 and TRBJ1-1): GAGVSQSPRYKVTKRGQDVALRCDPISGHVSLYWYRQALGQGPEFLTYFNYEAQQDKSGLPNDRFSAERPEGSISTLTIQRTEQRDSAMYRCASSLGLGQGNTEAFFGQGTRLTVV.

There are many counts of this clonotype. The V gene is TRBV4-1, the J gene TRBJ2-1, with TRBD2 matching 7 bases. Germline assignment: CDR1 MGHRA and CDR2 YSYEKL. CDR3 length: 18 residues. V was pared by 0 bases and J by 9 bases, with 17 bases of the junction left unmatched. The CDR3 sequence: CASSQEGSSAGEVVEQFF. Here the CDR3 DNA reads TGCGCCAGCAGCCAAGAGGGATCTTCGGCGGGGGAGGTGGTTGAGCAGTTCTTC.

This clonotype was counted ten times or more. The CDR3: CASSRDRGSEAFF. Written as DNA, the CDR3 is TGTGCCAGCAGCCGGGACAGGGGGAGTGAAGCTTTCTTT. The genes are TRBV3-1 and TRBJ1-1; 11 nucleotides line up with TRBD1. Germline V gives CDR1 LGHDT, CDR2 YNNKEL (reference sequence). The CDR3 extends over 13 amino acids. The junction had 2 bases not matched to a gene; V was cut back by 4 bases and J by 7 bases.